The 18 T cell receptor beta chains below all came from one sample that was sequenced in a study of blood T cell repertoires in COVID-19. The data were produced by immunoSEQ multiplex PCR, yet TCRdb's version contains in-frame clones alone and is incomplete. The profile shows about 200,000 clones, around 89% of them singletons. The source material was PBMCs or T cells enriched from blood (not recorded which). All receptors derive from a woman under 30 who had recovered from COVID-19.

This clone is a singleton in its sample. This sequence joins TRBV5-1 and TRBJ2-2, with 7 bases matching TRBD2. The germline V gene has CDR1 SGHRS and CDR2 YFSETQ. Trimming at V came to 0 bases and at J to 6 bases, leaving 17 bases not matched to a gene. This CDR3 region has 19 residues. Here the CDR3 reads CASSLEKTGGGPDPGELFF. DNA for the CDR3: TGCGCCAGCAGCTTGGAAAAGACCGGCGGGGGACCCGATCCCGGGGAGCTGTTTTTT.

There are a few counts of this clone. The V call is TRBV3-1 (or the pseudogene TRBV3-2), the J call TRBJ1-3; D gene uncertain. CDR1 LGHDT and CDR2 YNNKEL come from the germline V gene (reference sequence). CDR3 size: 14 residues. V was shortened by 0 bases and J by 7 bases, with 10 bases between the two germline ends. DNA for the CDR3: TGTGCCAGCAGCCAAGAGAGGGTGGCCAACACCATATATTTT. It codes for CASSQERVANTIYF.

In this sample, this clone turned up once. V usage is TRBV5-1 and J usage is TRBJ1-2; 8 nucleotides agree with TRBD1. Germline CDR1 SGHRS, CDR2 YFSETQ. Unmatched junction bases numbered 11, after V lost 1 base and J lost 6 bases. The CDR3 is 16 amino acids. CDR3 coding DNA: TGCGCCAGCAGCTTGAACCCTCAAACACAGGGGGATGGCTACACCTTC. Translated: CASSLNPQTQGDGYTF.

The chain carries TRBV15 and TRBJ2-5, with TRBD1 identical over 8 bases. The CDR3 loop spans 13 amino acids. The trim removed 11 bases at V and 2 bases at J, leaving 7 bases unmatched. Germline V lookup: CDR1 LNHNV, CDR2 YYDKDF (reference sequence). The DNA of the CDR3 is TGTGCCGTGGACTGGACAGGGCAAGAGACCCAGTACTTC. It translates to CAVDWTGQETQYF.

This chain uses TRBV6-6 with TRBJ1-4, with 8 positions matching TRBD1. Germline CDR1 is MNHNY and CDR2 is SVGAGI (reference sequence). The CDR3 totals 15 residues. After removal of 4 bases from V and 6 bases from J, the junction contained 7 bases not matched to a gene. The CDR3 nucleotides are TGTGCCAGCAGTTTAGGACAGGGAGTGGATGAAAAACTGTTTTTT. It is translated as CASSLGQGVDEKLFF.

Here the CDR3 reads CASSRGTGWEAFF. The CDR3 region has the DNA TGTGCCAGCAGCCGAGGGACAGGTTGGGAAGCTTTCTTT. V and J are TRBV3-1 (or the pseudogene TRBV3-2) and TRBJ1-1; 8 bases match TRBD1. Germline trimming cut 4 bases from V and 8 bases from J; bases unmatched to any gene: 6. The CDR3 consists of 13 residues. Per germline, CDR1 LGHDT and CDR2 YNNKEL (reference sequence).

The chain recombines TRBV27 with TRBJ2-7, with 8 bases fitting TRBD1. The CDR3 covers 15 residues. Germline V CDR1 and CDR2: MNHEY, SMNVEV (reference sequence). V dropped 6 bases and J dropped 3; count of bases not matched to a gene: 10. The CDR3 DNA is TGTGCCAGCAGCCCTTGGACAGGGTTGGACTACGAGCAGTACTTC. Encoded protein: CASSPWTGLDYEQYF.

There are many counts of this clone. The V call is TRBV7-9, the J call TRBJ1-2, with D possibly being TRBD1 (6 bases). V was shortened by 2 bases and J by 8 bases, with 18 bases between the two germline ends. There are 15 residues in the CDR3. Germline V gene sequence: CDR1 SEHNR, CDR2 FQNEAQ (reference sequence). The CDR3 bases are TGTGCCAGCAGCTTAAACGCATTGGGGGCGGAAGGCTACACCTTC. Protein product: CASSLNALGAEGYTF.

The V and J genes are TRBV28 and TRBJ1-2; D is ambiguous. V was clipped by 4 bases and J by 6 bases, with 9 bases between them. The CDR3 runs 12 residues. Germline assignment: CDR1 MDHEN and CDR2 SYDVKM. CDR3 region: CASSSYRDGYTF. In nucleotides, the CDR3 is TGTGCCAGCAGTTCGTATCGGGATGGCTACACCTTC.

The chain is built from TRBV2 and TRBJ1-1; a weak D match, TRBD1 (5 bases). Looked up from germline, CDR1 is SNHLY and CDR2 is FYNNEI. The CDR3 spans 14 residues. The V and J ends lost 7 bases and 4 bases respectively, with 16 bases between them. CDR3 nucleotide sequence: TGTGCCAGCACCCCGTTTGGGCAGGGCACTGAAGCTTTCTTT. This codes for CASTPFGQGTEAFF. The full variable domain, with the rest looked up from reference TRBV2 and TRBJ1-1, is EPEVTQTPSHQVTQMGQEVILRCVPISNHLYFYWYRQILGQKVEFLVSFYNNEISEKSEIFDDQFSVERPDGSNFTLKIRSTKLEDSAMYFCASTPFGQGTEAFFGQGTRLTVV.

This clone was recorded only once. The V gene is TRBV7-9, the J gene TRBJ1-5, with D perhaps TRBD1 (6 bases). This CDR3 is 16 amino acids long. The germline V gene has CDR1 SEHNR and CDR2 FQNEAQ (reference sequence). Trimming pared 1 base from V and 2 bases from J, leaving 12 bases between. Here the CDR3 reads CASSLEGGGGNQPQHF. In DNA, the CDR3 is TGTGCCAGCAGCTTAGAAGGGGGAGGGGGCAATCAGCCCCAGCATTTT. Filled out from reference TRBV7-9 and TRBJ1-5, the complete variable domain reads DTGVSQNPRHKITKRGQNVTFRCDPISEHNRLYWYRQTLGQGPEFLTYFQNEAQLEKSRLLSDRFSAERPKGSFSTLEIQRTEQGDSAMYLCASSLEGGGGNQPQHFGDGTRLSIL.

The J gene is TRBJ1-5, the V gene TRBV24-1; D gene uncertain. The V end was cut by 6 bases, the J end by 0 bases, with 11 bases between. Germline lookup yields CDR1 KGHDR and CDR2 SFDVKD. This CDR3 comprises 15 residues. CDR3 in amino acids: CATSRSDISNQPQHF. The CDR3 DNA reads as TGTGCCACCAGTAGGTCAGACATTAGCAATCAGCCCCAGCATTTT.

The chain joins TRBV6-6 to TRBJ1-5, with D unresolved. The germline V gene encodes CDR1 MNHNY and CDR2 SVGAGI (reference sequence). This CDR3 spans 16 amino acids. V was shortened by 0 bases and J by 3 bases, with 12 bases between the two germline ends. The CDR3 coding sequence is TGTGCCAGCAGTTACTCGAGCGGTTCCCTCAATCAGCCCCAGCATTTT. Protein sequence: CASSYSSGSLNQPQHF.

The rearrangement uses TRBV5-4 and TRBJ2-5; 11 positions agree with TRBD2. The CDR3 has 18 residues. Germline V gene data show CDR1 as SGHNT and CDR2 as YYREEE (reference sequence). V shed 0 bases, J shed 0 bases, and the junction held 7 bases outside the gene matches. The CDR3 DNA reads as TGTGCCAGCAGCTTGGCGCGGCTAGCGGGGGGTTACCAAGAGACCCAGTACTTC. Encoded protein: CASSLARLAGGYQETQYF.

The V call is TRBV12-3 or TRBV12-4, the J call TRBJ1-2; D remains unclear. Trimming stripped 2 bases from V and 3 bases from J, with 7 bases between. The CDR3 is 13 amino acids. CDR3 region: CASSLSEDYGYTF. The CDR3 DNA reads TGTGCCAGCAGTTTATCAGAAGACTATGGCTACACCTTC.

The V gene is TRBV2, the J gene TRBJ1-1; a possible D gene is TRBD1 (6 bases). The germline gives CDR1 SNHLY, CDR2 FYNNEI. V was pared by 3 bases and J by 1 base, with 12 bases between. The CDR3 is 15 residues long. Here the CDR3 reads CASSEWQGRNTEAFF. In nucleotides, the CDR3 is TGTGCCAGCAGTGAGTGGCAGGGGAGGAACACTGAAGCTTTCTTT.

On this clone: The identical CDR3 is also encoded by other nucleotide sequences in the sample. V is TRBV29-1 and J is TRBJ2-7; D not resolved. V lost 0 bases, J lost 2 bases, and 5 bases lay in between. Germline V gene sequence: CDR1 SQVTM, CDR2 ANQGSEA. This CDR3 contains 12 residues. CDR3 protein: CSVEDRAYEQYF. The DNA for the CDR3 is TGCAGCGTTGAAGATCGGGCCTACGAGCAGTACTTC.

V gene TRBV6-5 combines with J gene TRBJ1-2, with TRBD1 identical over 7 bases. The germline CDR1 and CDR2 sequences are MNHEY and SVGAGI. After removal of 0 bases from V and 9 bases from J, the junction contained 13 bases not matched to a gene. The length of the CDR3 is 16 residues. The CDR3 is CASSYSKGGSRPRYTF. The CDR3 DNA reads TGTGCCAGCAGTTACTCGAAAGGGGGCTCCCGCCCGCGCTACACCTTC.